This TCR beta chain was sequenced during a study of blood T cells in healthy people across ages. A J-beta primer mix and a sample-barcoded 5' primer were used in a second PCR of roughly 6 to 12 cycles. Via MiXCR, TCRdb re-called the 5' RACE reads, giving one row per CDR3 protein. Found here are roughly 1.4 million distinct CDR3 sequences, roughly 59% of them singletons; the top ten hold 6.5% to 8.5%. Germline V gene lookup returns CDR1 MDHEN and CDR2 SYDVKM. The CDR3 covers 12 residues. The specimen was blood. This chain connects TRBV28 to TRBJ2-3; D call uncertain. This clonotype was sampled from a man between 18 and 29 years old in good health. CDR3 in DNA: TGTGTCAACAGCGTCCCCTCAGATACGCAGTATTTT. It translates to CVNSVPSDTQYF. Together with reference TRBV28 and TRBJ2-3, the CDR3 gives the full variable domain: DVKVTQSSRYLVKRTGEKVFLECVQDMDHENMFWYRQDPGLGLRLIYFSYDVKMKEKGDIPEGYSVSREKKERFSLILESASTNQTSMYLCVNSVPSDTQYFGPGTRLTVL.